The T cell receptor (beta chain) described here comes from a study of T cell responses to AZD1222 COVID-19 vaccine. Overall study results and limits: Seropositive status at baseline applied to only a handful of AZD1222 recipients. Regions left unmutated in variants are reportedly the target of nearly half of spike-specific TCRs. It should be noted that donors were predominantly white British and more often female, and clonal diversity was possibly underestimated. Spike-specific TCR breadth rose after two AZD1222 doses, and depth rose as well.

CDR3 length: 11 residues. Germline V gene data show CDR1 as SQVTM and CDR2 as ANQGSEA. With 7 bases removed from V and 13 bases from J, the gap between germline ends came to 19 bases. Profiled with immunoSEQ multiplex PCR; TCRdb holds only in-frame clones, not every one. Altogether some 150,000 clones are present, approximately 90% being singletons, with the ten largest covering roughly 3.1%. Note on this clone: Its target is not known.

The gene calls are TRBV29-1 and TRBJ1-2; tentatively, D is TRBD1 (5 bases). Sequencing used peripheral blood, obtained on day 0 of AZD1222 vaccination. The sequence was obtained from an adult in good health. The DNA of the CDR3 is TGCAGCGAGACCCCCCAGGGTCTCTTCACCTTC. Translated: CSETPQGLFTF.